These T cell receptor beta chains were read from a single sample in a study of cytomegalovirus exposure and HLA in healthy donors. Clones were read by immunoSEQ multiplex PCR, and TCRdb kept only the in-frame ones, dropping some. The table has about 120,000 clones, around 69% seen once; the top ten hold more than 6.5%. Sequenced sample: PBMCs. These receptors came from a woman aged 40 to 49 in good health and CMV-seropositive. Both conserved end residues are part of each CDR3. Each record gives: CDR3 protein, CDR3 DNA, J gene, clone size, D gene, V gene. The D gene is left open where the match is weak. The size of a clone is reported for some rows only, either as once, few or many, or as a class for expanded clones.

cdr3_aa: CASSPYRGRGPQETQYF
cdr3_nt: TGTGCCAGCAGCCCCTACCGGGGAAGGGGGCCTCAAGAGACCCAGTACTTC
j_call: TRBJ2-5
clone_size: -
d_call: TRBD1
v_call: TRBV28

cdr3_aa: CASSLSGTAIYEQYF
cdr3_nt: TGTGCCAGCAGCCTATCCGGGACAGCGATCTACGAGCAGTACTTC
j_call: TRBJ2-7
clone_size: once
d_call: TRBD1
v_call: TRBV7-2

cdr3_aa: CASSSPTSGVSYNEQFF
cdr3_nt: TGTGCCAGCAGCTCCCCGACTAGCGGGGTCTCCTACAATGAGCAGTTCTTC
j_call: TRBJ2-1
clone_size: -
d_call: TRBD2
v_call: TRBV7-2

cdr3_aa: CASSLGGGRNTEAFF
cdr3_nt: TGTGCCAGCAGCTTAGGGGGGGGCCGGAACACTGAAGCTTTCTTT
j_call: TRBJ1-1
clone_size: -
d_call: -
v_call: TRBV7-9

cdr3_aa: CATSRDRGGRTYEQYF
cdr3_nt: TGTGCCACCAGCAGAGATCGCGGGGGAAGGACCTACGAGCAGTACTTC
j_call: TRBJ2-7
clone_size: -
d_call: TRBD2
v_call: TRBV15

cdr3_aa: CASSYRGQYELFF
cdr3_nt: TGTGCCAGCAGTTACAGGGGCCAGTATGAGCTGTTTTTT
j_call: TRBJ2-2
clone_size: -
d_call: -
v_call: TRBV6-5

cdr3_aa: CASSSLAGERETQYF
cdr3_nt: TGTGCCAGCAGCTCCCTAGCGGGAGAAAGAGAGACCCAGTACTTC
j_call: TRBJ2-5
clone_size: -
d_call: TRBD2
v_call: TRBV5-6

cdr3_aa: CASSGGGAGNQPQHF
cdr3_nt: TGTGCCAGTAGTGGGGGGGGCGCGGGAAATCAGCCCCAGCATTTT
j_call: TRBJ1-5
clone_size: -
d_call: -
v_call: TRBV19

cdr3_aa: CASSMTGGAGPQHF
cdr3_nt: TGTGCCAGTAGTATGACAGGGGGCGCCGGGCCCCAGCATTTT
j_call: TRBJ1-5
clone_size: -
d_call: TRBD1
v_call: TRBV19

cdr3_aa: CASTILFGQSTEAFF
cdr3_nt: TGTGCCAGCACCATCTTATTCGGACAGAGCACTGAAGCTTTCTTT
j_call: TRBJ1-1
clone_size: -
d_call: -
v_call: TRBV6-5

cdr3_aa: CASSQEGGNTGELFF
cdr3_nt: TGCGCCAGCAGCCAAGAAGGGGGTAACACCGGGGAGCTGTTTTTT
j_call: TRBJ2-2
clone_size: -
d_call: -
v_call: TRBV4-1

cdr3_aa: CAWSDRHYGYTF
cdr3_nt: TGTGCCTGGAGTGACAGACACTATGGCTACACCTTC
j_call: TRBJ1-2
clone_size: -
d_call: -
v_call: TRBV30

cdr3_aa: CAWSSWAVDTEAFF
cdr3_nt: TGTGCCTGGAGCTCCTGGGCAGTGGACACTGAAGCTTTCTTT
j_call: TRBJ1-1
clone_size: -
d_call: -
v_call: TRBV30

cdr3_aa: CASSASVGLAGPSTGELFF
cdr3_nt: TGCGCCAGCAGTGCTTCCGTGGGACTAGCGGGTCCTTCCACCGGGGAGCTGTTTTTT
j_call: TRBJ2-2
clone_size: -
d_call: TRBD2
v_call: TRBV10-1